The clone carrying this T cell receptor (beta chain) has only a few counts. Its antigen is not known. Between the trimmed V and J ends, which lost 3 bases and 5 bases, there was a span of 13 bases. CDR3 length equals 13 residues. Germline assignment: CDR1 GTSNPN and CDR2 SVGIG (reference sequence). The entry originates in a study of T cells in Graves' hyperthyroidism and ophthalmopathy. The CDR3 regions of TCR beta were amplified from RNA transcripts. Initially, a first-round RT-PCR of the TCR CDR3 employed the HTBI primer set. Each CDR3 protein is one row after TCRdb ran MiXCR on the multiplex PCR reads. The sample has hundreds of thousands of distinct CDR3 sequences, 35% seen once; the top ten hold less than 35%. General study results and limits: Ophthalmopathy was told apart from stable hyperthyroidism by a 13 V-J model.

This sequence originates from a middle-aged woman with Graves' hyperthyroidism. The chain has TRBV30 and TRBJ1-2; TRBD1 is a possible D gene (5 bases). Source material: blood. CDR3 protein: CAWRPGRIYGYTF. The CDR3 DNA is TGTGCCTGGAGACCGGGACGGATATATGGCTACACCTTC.